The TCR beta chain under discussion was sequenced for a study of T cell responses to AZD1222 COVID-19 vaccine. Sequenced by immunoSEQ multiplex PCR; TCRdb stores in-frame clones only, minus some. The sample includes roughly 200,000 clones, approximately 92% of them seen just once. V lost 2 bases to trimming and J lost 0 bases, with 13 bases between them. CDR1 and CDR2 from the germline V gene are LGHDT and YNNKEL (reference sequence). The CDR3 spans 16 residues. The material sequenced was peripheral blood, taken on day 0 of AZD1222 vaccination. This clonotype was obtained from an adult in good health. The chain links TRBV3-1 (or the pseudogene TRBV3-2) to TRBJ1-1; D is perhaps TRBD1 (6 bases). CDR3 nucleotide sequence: TGTGCCAGCAGCCAATGGTATGCAGGGGTGAACACTGAAGCTTTCTTT. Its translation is CASSQWYAGVNTEAFF.